A selection of T cell receptor beta chains follows, all from one sample in a study of T-cell memory formation after mild COVID-19. Each CDR3 protein gets one entry after TCRdb re-called the 5' RACE reads with MiXCR. The sample gives around 410,000 distinct CDR3 sequences, 20% to 30% of which show up once; around 13% is in the top ten. The sequenced sample was PBMCs or a T cell subset sorted from them (not recorded which). These receptors all come from an adult woman who had mild COVID-19 (a few samples of this study predate the infection). Cell type and time point are not known. CDR3s include the opening cysteine and the closing phenylalanine or tryptophan. D genes are given only for firm matches. A row's size may be missing; if present it is once, few, many or a size class.

V gene	J gene	clone size	D gene	CDR3 protein	CDR3 DNA
TRBV5-1	TRBJ2-4	few	.	CASSLEGGGIRNIQYF	TGCGCCAGCAGCTTGGAGGGAGGGGGGATCCGTAACATTCAGTACTTC
TRBV2	TRBJ2-2	.	.	CASILSNTGELFF	TGTGCCAGCATACTGTCGAACACCGGGGAGCTGTTTTTT
TRBV5-1	TRBJ2-2	few	.	CASSRAASYTGELFF	TGCGCCAGCAGCCGGGCAGCAAGTTACACCGGGGAGCTGTTTTTT
TRBV15	TRBJ2-3	few	.	CATSRVIAAGFTDTQYF	TGTGCCACCAGCAGAGTAATTGCTGCGGGATTCACAGATACGCAGTATTTT
TRBV25-1	TRBJ2-1	.	.	CASGTPEQFF	TGTGCCAGTGGAACTCCGGAGCAGTTCTTC
TRBV12-3/TRBV12-4	TRBJ2-2	.	.	CASRLVTGELFF	TGTGCCAGCAGGCTAGTCACCGGGGAGCTGTTTTTT
TRBV30	TRBJ2-7	few	.	CAWSVSGPTYEQYF	TGTGCCTGGAGTGTAAGTGGGCCGACCTACGAGCAGTACTTC
TRBV7-3	TRBJ2-7	few	TRBD1	CASSPRQGGEQYF	TGTGCCAGCAGCCCAAGACAGGGCGGCGAGCAGTACTTC
TRBV7-2	TRBJ2-2	.	.	CASTSPRVRTGELFF	TGTGCCAGCACCTCGCCTCGGGTTAGGACCGGGGAGCTGTTTTTT
TRBV15	TRBJ1-5	.	.	CATSRDRDGSVNQPQHF	TGTGCCACCAGCAGAGATCGGGACGGATCAGTGAATCAGCCCCAGCATTTT
TRBV12-3/TRBV12-4	TRBJ2-3	few	.	CASSLPRFRTDTQYF	TGTGCCAGCAGTTTGCCTCGTTTTCGCACAGATACGCAGTATTTT
TRBV6-2/TRBV6-3	TRBJ2-7	few	.	CASMEFPSYEQYF	TGTGCCAGCATGGAGTTCCCCTCCTACGAGCAGTACTTC
TRBV20-1	TRBJ2-3	.	.	CSVRAGDTQYF	TGCAGTGTTAGAGCTGGAGATACGCAGTATTTT
TRBV7-8	TRBJ2-7	.	TRBD2	CASSLGTSGASYEQYF	TGTGCCAGCAGCTTAGGGACTAGCGGGGCCTCCTACGAGCAGTACTTC
TRBV11-2	TRBJ2-3	.	.	CASSPWIARDTQYF	TGTGCCAGCAGCCCCTGGATAGCGAGAGATACGCAGTATTTT
TRBV6-5	TRBJ2-7	.	.	CASSRFSGHYEQYF	TGTGCCAGCAGTCGATTTAGCGGACACTACGAGCAGTACTTC
TRBV29-1	TRBJ2-1	.	TRBD2	CSVIGSGSSYNEQFF	TGCAGCGTTATCGGAAGCGGGAGCTCCTACAATGAGCAGTTCTTC
TRBV5-1	TRBJ1-4	.	.	CASSLSGTPNEKLFF	TGCGCCAGCAGCTTGTCCGGGACGCCTAATGAAAAACTGTTTTTT
TRBV24-1	TRBJ2-2	few	.	CATSVGGSATGELFF	TGTGCCACCAGTGTGGGGGGTTCGGCCACCGGGGAGCTGTTTTTT
TRBV10-3	TRBJ1-6	few	TRBD1	CAIRGQGLSPLHF	TGTGCCATCAGAGGACAGGGCCTATCACCCCTCCACTTT
TRBV20-1	TRBJ2-3	many	TRBD2	CSARSIAGVGDTQYF	TGCAGTGCTAGATCTATAGCGGGAGTGGGAGATACGCAGTATTTT
TRBV5-1	TRBJ2-3	few	TRBD2	CASRPGTSGTTSDTQYF	TGCGCCAGCAGGCCGGGGACTAGCGGGACCACCTCGGATACGCAGTATTTT
TRBV12-3/TRBV12-4	TRBJ1-2	few	.	CASSSPPGGDYGYTF	TGTGCCAGCAGTTCCCCCCCTGGTGGAGACTATGGCTACACCTTC
TRBV24-1	TRBJ2-1	few	.	CATSERPGLNNEQFF	TGTGCCACCAGTGAAAGACCGGGACTCAACAATGAGCAGTTCTTC
TRBV11-2	TRBJ2-1	.	TRBD2	CASSLGPSGRADEQFF	TGTGCCAGCAGCTTAGGCCCTAGCGGGAGGGCCGATGAGCAGTTCTTC
TRBV27	TRBJ1-1	.	.	CASSVGPTPNTEAFF	TGTGCCAGCAGTGTCGGACCGACGCCGAACACTGAAGCTTTCTTT
TRBV12-3/TRBV12-4	TRBJ1-5	.	.	CASSGAMRGNQPQHF	TGTGCCAGCTCGGGTGCGATGAGGGGCAATCAGCCCCAGCATTTT
TRBV12-3/TRBV12-4	TRBJ2-3	few	.	CASSYIGRDTQYF	TGTGCCAGCAGTTATATAGGGCGAGATACGCAGTATTTT
TRBV29-1	TRBJ1-2	.	TRBD1	CSVEEHPGQGTNYGYTF	TGCAGCGTTGAAGAACACCCGGGACAGGGAACTAACTATGGCTACACCTTC
TRBV11-2	TRBJ2-7	.	.	CASSTDPPLSEQYF	TGTGCCAGCAGCACGGACCCTCCTTTGAGTGAGCAGTACTTC
TRBV7-6	TRBJ2-1	.	.	CASSSDTRDEQFF	TGTGCCAGCAGCTCCGACACTCGCGATGAGCAGTTCTTC
TRBV5-6	TRBJ2-3	few	TRBD1	CASSLRTGVPDTQYF	TGTGCCAGCAGCTTGAGGACAGGGGTCCCAGATACGCAGTATTTT
TRBV19	TRBJ1-1	.	.	CASSTNFGKLLNTEAFF	TGTGCCAGTAGTACCAACTTCGGCAAACTCTTGAACACTGAAGCTTTCTTT
TRBV4-3	TRBJ2-7	.	TRBD1	CASSQASGTGRTYEQYF	TGCGCCAGCAGCCAAGCCTCCGGGACAGGGCGAACCTACGAGCAGTACTTC
TRBV7-8	TRBJ1-4	.	.	CASSLLGGLASEKLFF	TGTGCCAGCAGCTTACTGGGGGGCCTAGCCTCCGAAAAACTGTTTTTT
TRBV3-1	TRBJ2-7	few	TRBD1	CASSLEPGQGYEQYF	TGTGCCAGCAGCTTGGAGCCGGGACAGGGCTACGAGCAGTACTTC
TRBV7-2	TRBJ2-1	.	.	CASSLTAPYSYNEQFF	TGTGCCAGCAGCTTGACGGCCCCGTACTCCTACAATGAGCAGTTCTTC
TRBV30	TRBJ2-2	few	.	CAWSEVTRNTGELFF	TGTGCCTGGAGTGAAGTCACACGGAACACCGGGGAGCTGTTTTTT
TRBV4-1	TRBJ1-1	.	.	CASSLGPSGSGTEAFF	TGCGCCAGCAGCCTGGGACCGTCCGGGAGTGGCACTGAAGCTTTCTTT
TRBV4-1	TRBJ2-7	.	TRBD1	CASSQETQGGYEQYF	TGCGCCAGCAGCCAAGAAACACAGGGGGGCTACGAGCAGTACTTC
TRBV11-3	TRBJ2-7	.	.	CASSFNIAYEQYF	TGTGCCAGCAGCTTCAATATCGCCTACGAGCAGTACTTC
TRBV12-3/TRBV12-4	TRBJ2-3	few	TRBD2	CASSRTSGGIYTDTQYF	TGTGCCAGCAGTCGGACTAGCGGGGGGATCTACACAGATACGCAGTATTTT
TRBV9	TRBJ1-1	few	TRBD1	CASSVGGTENTEAFF	TGTGCCAGCAGCGTCGGGGGGACAGAGAACACTGAAGCTTTCTTT
TRBV30	TRBJ2-1	few	TRBD2	CAWSAGTSSVF	TGTGCCTGGAGTGCTGGGACTAGTAGTGTCTTC
TRBV20-1	TRBJ2-7	.	.	CSAAGTRDEQYF	TGCAGTGCTGCCGGTACTAGAGACGAGCAGTACTTC
TRBV5-1	TRBJ2-1	few	TRBD2	CASSLASGSYNEQFF	TGCGCCAGCAGCTTGGCGAGCGGGAGTTACAATGAGCAGTTCTTC
TRBV6-1	TRBJ2-3	few	TRBD2	CASRLPPGLAVGLLDTQYF	TGTGCCAGCAGGCTCCCCCCGGGACTAGCGGTTGGTTTGTTAGATACGCAGTATTTT
TRBV16	TRBJ2-7	.	.	CASSQGTEQYF	TGTGCCAGCAGCCAAGGGACCGAGCAGTACTTC
TRBV5-6	TRBJ2-7	.	.	CASSFQQGNEQYF	TGTGCCAGCAGCTTTCAGCAGGGGAACGAGCAGTACTTC
TRBV3-1	TRBJ2-6	.	.	CASSTGANVLTF	TGTGCCAGCAGTACTGGGGCCAACGTCCTGACTTTC
TRBV12-3/TRBV12-4	TRBJ1-1	.	.	CASSPLGRANTEAFF	TGTGCCAGCAGTCCGTTAGGGAGGGCGAACACTGAAGCTTTCTTT
TRBV6-5	TRBJ1-1	.	.	CASSYGRVNTEAFF	TGTGCCAGCAGTTACGGGAGGGTGAACACTGAAGCTTTCTTT
TRBV5-6	TRBJ2-5	.	.	CASIKYYQETQYF	TGTGCCAGCATAAAGTACTACCAAGAGACCCAGTACTTC